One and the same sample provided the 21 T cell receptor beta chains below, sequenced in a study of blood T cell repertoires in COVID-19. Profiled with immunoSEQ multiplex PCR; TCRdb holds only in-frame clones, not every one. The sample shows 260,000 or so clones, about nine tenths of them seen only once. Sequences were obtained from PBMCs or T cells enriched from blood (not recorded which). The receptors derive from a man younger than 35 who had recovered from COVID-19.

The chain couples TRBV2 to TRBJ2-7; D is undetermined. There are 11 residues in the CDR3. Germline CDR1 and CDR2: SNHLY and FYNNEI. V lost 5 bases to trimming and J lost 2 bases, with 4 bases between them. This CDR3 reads CASSLTYEQYF. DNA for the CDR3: TGTGCCAGCAGTCTTACCTACGAGCAGTACTTC. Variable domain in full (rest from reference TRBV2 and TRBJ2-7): EPEVTQTPSHQVTQMGQEVILRCVPISNHLYFYWYRQILGQKVEFLVSFYNNEISEKSEIFDDQFSVERPDGSNFTLKIRSTKLEDSAMYFCASSLTYEQYFGPGTRLTVT.

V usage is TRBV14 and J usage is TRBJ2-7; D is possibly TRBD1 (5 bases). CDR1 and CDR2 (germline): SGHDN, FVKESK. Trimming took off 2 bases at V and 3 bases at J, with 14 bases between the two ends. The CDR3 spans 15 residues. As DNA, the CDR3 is TGTGCCAGCAGCCAAATAACAGGAGCCCACTACGAGCAGTACTTC. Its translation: CASSQITGAHYEQYF.

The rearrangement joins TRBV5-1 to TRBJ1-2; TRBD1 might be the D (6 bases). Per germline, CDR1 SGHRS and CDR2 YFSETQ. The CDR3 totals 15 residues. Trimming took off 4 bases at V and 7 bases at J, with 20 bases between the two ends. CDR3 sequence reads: CASSPWTATRGGYTF. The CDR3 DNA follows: TGCGCCAGCAGCCCCTGGACAGCGACACGCGGTGGCTACACCTTC.

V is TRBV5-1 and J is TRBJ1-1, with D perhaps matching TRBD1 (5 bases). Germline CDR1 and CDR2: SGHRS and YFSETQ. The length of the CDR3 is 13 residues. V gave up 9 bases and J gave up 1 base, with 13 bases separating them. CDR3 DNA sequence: TGCGCCACCAACGACGACAGGAACACTGAAGCTTTCTTT. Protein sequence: CATNDDRNTEAFF. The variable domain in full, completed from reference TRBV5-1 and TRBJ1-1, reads KAGVTQTPRYLIKTRGQQVTLSCSPISGHRSVSWYQQTPGQGLQFLFEYFSETQRNKGNFPGRFSGRQFSNSRSEMNVSTLELGDSALYLCATNDDRNTEAFFGQGTRLTVV.

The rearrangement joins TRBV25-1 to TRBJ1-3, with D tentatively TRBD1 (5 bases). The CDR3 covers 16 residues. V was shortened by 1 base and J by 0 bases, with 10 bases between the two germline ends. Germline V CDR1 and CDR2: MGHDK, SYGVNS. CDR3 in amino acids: CASSEFVGGSGNTIYF. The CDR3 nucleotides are TGTGCCAGCAGTGAATTCGTCGGGGGCTCTGGAAACACCATATATTTT.

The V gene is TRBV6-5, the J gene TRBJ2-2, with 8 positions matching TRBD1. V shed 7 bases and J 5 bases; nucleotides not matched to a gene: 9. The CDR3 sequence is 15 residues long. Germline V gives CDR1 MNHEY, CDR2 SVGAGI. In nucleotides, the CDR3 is TGTGCCAGCACTGGACAGGGAGATGTAACCGGGGAGCTGTTTTTT. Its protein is CASTGQGDVTGELFF.

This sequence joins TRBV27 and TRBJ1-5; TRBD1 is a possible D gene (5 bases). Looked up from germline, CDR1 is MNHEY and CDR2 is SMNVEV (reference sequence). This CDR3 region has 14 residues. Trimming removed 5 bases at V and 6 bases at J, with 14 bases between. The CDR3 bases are TGTGCCAGCAGTCCAATTCGGGGGAGTCAGCCCCAGCATTTT. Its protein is CASSPIRGSQPQHF.

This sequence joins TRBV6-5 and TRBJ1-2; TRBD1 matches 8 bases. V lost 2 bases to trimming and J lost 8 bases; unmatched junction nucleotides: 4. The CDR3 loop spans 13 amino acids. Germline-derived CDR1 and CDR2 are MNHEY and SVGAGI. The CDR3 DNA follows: TGTGCCAGCAGTTACATCAGGGGGCAGGGCTACACCTTC. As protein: CASSYIRGQGYTF.

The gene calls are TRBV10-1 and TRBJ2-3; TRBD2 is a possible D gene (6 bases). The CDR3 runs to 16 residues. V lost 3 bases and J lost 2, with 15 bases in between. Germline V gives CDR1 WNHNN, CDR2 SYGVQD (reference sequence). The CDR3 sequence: CASSDQREFNTDTQYF. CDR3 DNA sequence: TGCGCCAGCAGTGATCAACGGGAGTTTAACACAGATACGCAGTATTTT.

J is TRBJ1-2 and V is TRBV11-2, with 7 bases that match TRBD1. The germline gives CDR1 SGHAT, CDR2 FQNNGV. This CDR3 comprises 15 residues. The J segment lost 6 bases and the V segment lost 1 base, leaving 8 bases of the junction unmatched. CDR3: CASSLGLTDRNGYTF. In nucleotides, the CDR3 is TGTGCCAGCAGCTTAGGACTTACGGACAGGAATGGCTACACCTTC. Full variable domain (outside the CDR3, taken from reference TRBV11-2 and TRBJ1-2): EAGVAQSPRYKIIEKRQSVAFWCNPISGHATLYWYQQILGQGPKLLIQFQNNGVVDDSQLPKDRFSAERLKGVDSTLKIQPAKLEDSAVYLCASSLGLTDRNGYTFGSGTRLTVV.

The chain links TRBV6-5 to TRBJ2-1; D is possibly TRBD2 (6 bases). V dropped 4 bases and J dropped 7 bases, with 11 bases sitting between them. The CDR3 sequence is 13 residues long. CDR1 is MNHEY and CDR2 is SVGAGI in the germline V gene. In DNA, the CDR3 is TGTGCCAGCAGTTGGGGACTCCGAAATGAGCAGTTCTTC. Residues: CASSWGLRNEQFF.

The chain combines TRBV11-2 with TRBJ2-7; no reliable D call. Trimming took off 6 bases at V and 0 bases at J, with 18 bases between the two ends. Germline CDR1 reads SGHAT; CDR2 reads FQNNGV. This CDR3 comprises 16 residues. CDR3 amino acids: CASRLTGSRSSYEQYF. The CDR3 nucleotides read TGTGCCAGCAGATTAACGGGTTCTCGAAGCTCCTACGAGCAGTACTTC.

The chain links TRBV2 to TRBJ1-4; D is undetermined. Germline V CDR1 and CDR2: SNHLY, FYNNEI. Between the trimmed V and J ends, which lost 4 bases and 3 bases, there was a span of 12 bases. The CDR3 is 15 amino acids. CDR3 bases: TGTGCCAGCAGTGTGCGAGGAGCTGCTAATGAAAAACTGTTTTTT. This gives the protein CASSVRGAANEKLFF.

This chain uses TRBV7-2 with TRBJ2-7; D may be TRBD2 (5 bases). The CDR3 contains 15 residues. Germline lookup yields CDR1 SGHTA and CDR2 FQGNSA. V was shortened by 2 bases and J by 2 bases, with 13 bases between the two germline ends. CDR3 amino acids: CASSLTPSWPYEQYF. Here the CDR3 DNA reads TGTGCCAGCAGCTTAACCCCTAGCTGGCCCTACGAGCAGTACTTC.

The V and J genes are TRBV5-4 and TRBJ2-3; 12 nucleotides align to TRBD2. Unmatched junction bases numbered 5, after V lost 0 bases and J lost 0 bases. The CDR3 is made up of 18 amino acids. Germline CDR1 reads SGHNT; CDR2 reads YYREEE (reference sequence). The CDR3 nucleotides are TGTGCCAGCAGCTTGGGAAGGACTAGCGGGACTAGCACAGATACGCAGTATTTT. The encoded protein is CASSLGRTSGTSTDTQYF.

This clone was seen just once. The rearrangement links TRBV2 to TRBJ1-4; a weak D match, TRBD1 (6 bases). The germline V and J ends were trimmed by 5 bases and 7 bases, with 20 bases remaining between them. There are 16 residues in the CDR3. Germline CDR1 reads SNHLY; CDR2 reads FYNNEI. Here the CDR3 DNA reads TGTGCCAGCAGTCAACTTCTCCTACAGGGTTCTGAAAAACTGTTTTTT. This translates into CASSQLLLQGSEKLFF.

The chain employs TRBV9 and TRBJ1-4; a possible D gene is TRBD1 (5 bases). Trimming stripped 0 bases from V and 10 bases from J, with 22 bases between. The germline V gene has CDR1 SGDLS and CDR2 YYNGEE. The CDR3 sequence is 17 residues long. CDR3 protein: CASSVAGTESLGGKLFF. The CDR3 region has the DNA TGTGCCAGCAGCGTAGCGGGGACTGAATCTTTGGGGGGAAAACTGTTTTTT.

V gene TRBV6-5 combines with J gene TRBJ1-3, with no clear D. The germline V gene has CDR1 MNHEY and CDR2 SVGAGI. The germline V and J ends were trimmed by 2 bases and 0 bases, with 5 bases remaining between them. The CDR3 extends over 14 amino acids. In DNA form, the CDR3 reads TGTGCCAGCAGTTACAGTAGCTCTGGAAACACCATATATTTT. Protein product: CASSYSSSGNTIYF.

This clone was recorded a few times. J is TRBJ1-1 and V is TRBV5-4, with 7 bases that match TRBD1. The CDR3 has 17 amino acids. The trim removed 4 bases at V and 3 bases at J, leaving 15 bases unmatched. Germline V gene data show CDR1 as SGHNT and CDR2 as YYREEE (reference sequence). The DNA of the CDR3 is TGTGCCAGCAGCCAGCTAGGGGGCCGGTCCTTGTACACTGAAGCTTTCTTT. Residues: CASSQLGGRSLYTEAFF.

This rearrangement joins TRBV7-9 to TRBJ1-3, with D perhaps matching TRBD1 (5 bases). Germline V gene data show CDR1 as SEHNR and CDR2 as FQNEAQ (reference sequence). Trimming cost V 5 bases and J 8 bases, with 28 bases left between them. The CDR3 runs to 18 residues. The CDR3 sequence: CASSPIGRSGGDQYTIYF. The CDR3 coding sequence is TGTGCCAGCAGCCCGATCGGCCGTAGCGGGGGTGATCAGTACACCATATATTTT.

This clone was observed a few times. CDR3 amino acids: CASSIRASGGADTQYF. The CDR3 DNA is TGTGCCAGTAGTATACGGGCTAGCGGGGGGGCAGATACGCAGTATTTT. The rearrangement links TRBV19 to TRBJ2-3; 12 positions match TRBD2. V lost 2 bases, J lost 4 bases, and 4 bases stayed unmatched. The CDR3 has 16 residues. CDR1 and CDR2 from the germline V gene are LNHDA and SQIVND (reference sequence).